The rows below give T cell receptor beta chains drawn from one sample of a study of blood T cell repertoires in COVID-19. Data came from immunoSEQ multiplex PCR; TCRdb stores just in-frame clones and leaves some out. The data contain over 120,000 clones, 80% to 85% of them seen just once; the ten biggest clones take up 4%. Sequencing was done on a sample of peripheral blood. These receptors originate from a woman aged 60-70 years with acute or convalescent COVID-19. The CDR3 runs from the conserved cysteine through the conserved F or W. A D gene is named only where the DNA matches it firmly. The size entry is marked missing in some rows and otherwise reads once, few, many or a size class.

J gene: TRBJ2-5; V gene: TRBV25-1; D gene: NA; clone size: NA; CDR3 DNA: TGTGCCACCAAGGGGGAGACCCAGTACTTC; CDR3 protein: CATKGETQYF
J gene: TRBJ2-1; V gene: TRBV6-1; D gene: TRBD2; clone size: once; CDR3 DNA: TGTGCCAGCAGTGCGACTAGCGGTCGTTCTGGTAATGAGCAGTTCTTC; CDR3 protein: CASSATSGRSGNEQFF
J gene: TRBJ1-5; V gene: TRBV6-5; D gene: NA; clone size: NA; CDR3 DNA: TGTGCCAGCTCCCAGCCCCGACAGAGCAATCAGCCCCAGCATTTT; CDR3 protein: CASSQPRQSNQPQHF
J gene: TRBJ2-2; V gene: TRBV5-1; D gene: NA; clone size: NA; CDR3 DNA: TGCGCCAGCAGCTCGGACACAAGATACACCGGGGAGCTGTTTTTT; CDR3 protein: CASSSDTRYTGELFF
J gene: TRBJ1-2; V gene: TRBV18; D gene: NA; clone size: NA; CDR3 DNA: TGTGCCAGCTCACCAGCGGCGGGGGTCTATGGCTACACCTTC; CDR3 protein: CASSPAAGVYGYTF
J gene: TRBJ1-1; V gene: TRBV27; D gene: NA; clone size: NA; CDR3 DNA: TGTGCCAGCAGTCTCACAGGTGTCACTGAAGCTTTCTTT; CDR3 protein: CASSLTGVTEAFF
J gene: TRBJ1-2; V gene: TRBV11-2; D gene: NA; clone size: NA; CDR3 DNA: TGTGCCAGCAGCTCGTCCCGGGACTTCTATGGCTACACCTTC; CDR3 protein: CASSSSRDFYGYTF
J gene: TRBJ2-7; V gene: TRBV10-3; D gene: NA; clone size: NA; CDR3 DNA: TGTGCCATCAGTGAACCGGGTCCGTACGAGCAGTACTTC; CDR3 protein: CAISEPGPYEQYF
J gene: TRBJ2-7; V gene: TRBV10-3; D gene: TRBD1; clone size: NA; CDR3 DNA: TGTGCCATCAGTGAGTCGACAGGGTATCCCTACGAGCAGTACTTC; CDR3 protein: CAISESTGYPYEQYF
J gene: TRBJ1-4; V gene: TRBV5-1; D gene: NA; clone size: NA; CDR3 DNA: TGCGCCAGCAGCTTGGGATCCGCCAGGGGTAATGAAAAACTGTTTTTT; CDR3 protein: CASSLGSARGNEKLFF
J gene: TRBJ1-1; V gene: TRBV12-3/TRBV12-4; D gene: NA; clone size: NA; CDR3 DNA: TGTGCCAGCAGTCCGAGGTATGAAGCTTTCTTT; CDR3 protein: CASSPRYEAFF
J gene: TRBJ2-7; V gene: TRBV5-1; D gene: TRBD2; clone size: NA; CDR3 DNA: TGCGCCAGCAGCCCCGGACTAGCTGACGAGCAGTACTTC; CDR3 protein: CASSPGLADEQYF
J gene: TRBJ2-2; V gene: TRBV5-1; D gene: TRBD2; clone size: NA; CDR3 DNA: TGCGCCAGCAGCCGACTAGCGGAAAACACCGGGGAGCTGTTTTTT; CDR3 protein: CASSRLAENTGELFF
J gene: TRBJ2-5; V gene: TRBV4-1; D gene: NA; clone size: NA; CDR3 DNA: TGCGCCAGCAGCCAAGATCAGTCCGGGGGAGAGACCCAGTACTTC; CDR3 protein: CASSQDQSGGETQYF
J gene: TRBJ1-2; V gene: TRBV28; D gene: NA; clone size: NA; CDR3 DNA: TGTGCCAGCACGGCAGGGGCTAGCTTCTGGTACACCTTC; CDR3 protein: CASTAGASFWYTF
J gene: TRBJ2-7; V gene: TRBV7-2; D gene: TRBD2; clone size: NA; CDR3 DNA: TGTGCCAGCAGCTTATCGGCGGGAGGGCCGTACGAGCAGTACTTC; CDR3 protein: CASSLSAGGPYEQYF
J gene: TRBJ1-1; V gene: TRBV19; D gene: NA; clone size: NA; CDR3 DNA: TGTGCCAGTAGTATGCAGACTTTGAACACTGAAGCTTTCTTT; CDR3 protein: CASSMQTLNTEAFF
J gene: TRBJ2-3; V gene: TRBV6-4; D gene: NA; clone size: few; CDR3 DNA: TGTGCCAGCAGTGAAGGTAGGAGTGGGACTCCTAGCACAGATACGCAGTATTTT; CDR3 protein: CASSEGRSGTPSTDTQYF
J gene: TRBJ2-3; V gene: TRBV6-1; D gene: TRBD2; clone size: NA; CDR3 DNA: TGTGCCAGCAGTGACGGACTAGAAGCAGATACGCAGTGTTTT; CDR3 protein: CASSDGLEADTQCF
J gene: TRBJ2-1; V gene: TRBV15; D gene: TRBD2; clone size: NA; CDR3 DNA: TGTGCCACCAGCAGAGATCGGGGCGGGAGACGGAATGAGCAGTTCTTC; CDR3 protein: CATSRDRGGRRNEQFF
J gene: TRBJ2-7; V gene: TRBV6-5; D gene: TRBD2; clone size: NA; CDR3 DNA: TGTGCCAGCAGTTACGGGGGACTAGCGGGAAGGGACGAGCAGTACTTC; CDR3 protein: CASSYGGLAGRDEQYF
J gene: TRBJ2-2; V gene: TRBV29-1; D gene: TRBD2; clone size: once; CDR3 DNA: TGCAGCGTGGGAGATTGGGAGAGTAGCGGGACGTTGGCCGGGGAGCTGTTTTTT; CDR3 protein: CSVGDWESSGTLAGELFF
J gene: TRBJ2-1; V gene: TRBV28; D gene: NA; clone size: few; CDR3 DNA: TGTGCCAGCAGTTTGTGGGCTGAAATACCGGATGAGCAGTTCTTC; CDR3 protein: CASSLWAEIPDEQFF
J gene: TRBJ2-7; V gene: TRBV27; D gene: TRBD1; clone size: NA; CDR3 DNA: TGTGCCAGCAGACTACAGGGGCTGGACTACGAGCAGTACTTC; CDR3 protein: CASRLQGLDYEQYF
J gene: TRBJ1-4; V gene: TRBV4-1; D gene: NA; clone size: NA; CDR3 DNA: TGCGCCAGCAGCCAAGATGAGCAGAGCCAACTACCCGGGGGAAAACTGTTTTTT; CDR3 protein: CASSQDEQSQLPGGKLFF
J gene: TRBJ2-3; V gene: TRBV19; D gene: NA; clone size: NA; CDR3 DNA: TGTGCCAGTAGTATAGCTTTGACAGATACGCAGTATTTT; CDR3 protein: CASSIALTDTQYF
J gene: TRBJ2-7; V gene: TRBV11-2; D gene: TRBD1; clone size: NA; CDR3 DNA: TGTGCCAGCAGCTTTGACAGGGGGACCTCCTACGAGCAGTACTTC; CDR3 protein: CASSFDRGTSYEQYF
J gene: TRBJ2-1; V gene: TRBV7-9; D gene: TRBD2; clone size: NA; CDR3 DNA: TGTGCCAGCAGCCACCCTCGGGCGGGAGGGAGCCCCAGTTACAATGAGCAGTTCTTC; CDR3 protein: CASSHPRAGGSPSYNEQFF
J gene: TRBJ1-4; V gene: TRBV27; D gene: TRBD1; clone size: NA; CDR3 DNA: TGTGCCAGCAGCGCGACAGGGGTCGGGGAAAAACTGTTTTTT; CDR3 protein: CASSATGVGEKLFF
J gene: TRBJ1-4; V gene: TRBV15; D gene: TRBD1; clone size: few; CDR3 DNA: TGTGCCACCAGCAACAGACAGGGGAATGAAAAACTGTTTTTT; CDR3 protein: CATSNRQGNEKLFF
J gene: TRBJ1-6; V gene: TRBV6-1; D gene: NA; clone size: NA; CDR3 DNA: TGTGCCAGCAGTGATCAGGGGCAGACTTCACCCCTCCACTTT; CDR3 protein: CASSDQGQTSPLHF
J gene: TRBJ1-3; V gene: TRBV5-4; D gene: NA; clone size: NA; CDR3 DNA: TGTGCCAGCAGCTTGGTGACAGGAAGCCTCTCTGGAAACACCATATATTTT; CDR3 protein: CASSLVTGSLSGNTIYF
J gene: TRBJ1-3; V gene: TRBV18; D gene: NA; clone size: NA; CDR3 DNA: TGTGCCAGCTCACCTAATCTGGGGGCAGGAAACACCATATATTTT; CDR3 protein: CASSPNLGAGNTIYF
J gene: TRBJ2-2; V gene: TRBV28; D gene: NA; clone size: once; CDR3 DNA: TGTGCCAGCAGGCGGACACGCACCGGGGAGCTGTTTTTT; CDR3 protein: CASRRTRTGELFF
J gene: TRBJ1-2; V gene: TRBV29-1; D gene: NA; clone size: NA; CDR3 DNA: TGCAGCGTTCCCCTCCGGGGGGGAACCTATGGCTACACCTTC; CDR3 protein: CSVPLRGGTYGYTF
J gene: TRBJ2-1; V gene: TRBV19; D gene: TRBD2; clone size: NA; CDR3 DNA: TGTGCCAGTAGTGACGGGTTTAGCGGGAGGCCCAATGAGCAGTTCTTC; CDR3 protein: CASSDGFSGRPNEQFF
J gene: TRBJ2-1; V gene: TRBV27; D gene: TRBD2; clone size: once; CDR3 DNA: TGTGCCAGCAGTTCCTTGACTAGCGGGATTCGGTCGGATGAGCAGTTCTTC; CDR3 protein: CASSSLTSGIRSDEQFF
J gene: TRBJ2-1; V gene: TRBV4-3; D gene: TRBD2; clone size: few; CDR3 DNA: TGCGCCAGCAGCCAAGAAAGCGGGAGCCTCTACAATGAGCAGTTCTTC; CDR3 protein: CASSQESGSLYNEQFF
J gene: TRBJ1-1; V gene: TRBV6-6; D gene: NA; clone size: NA; CDR3 DNA: TGTGCCAGCACCCGAGTGAGTACTGAAGCTTTCTTT; CDR3 protein: CASTRVSTEAFF
J gene: TRBJ2-7; V gene: TRBV14; D gene: NA; clone size: NA; CDR3 DNA: TGTGCCAGCAGCCAAGATCCAAAAAGCAACTCCTACGAGCAGTACTTC; CDR3 protein: CASSQDPKSNSYEQYF
J gene: TRBJ2-2; V gene: TRBV28; D gene: TRBD2; clone size: NA; CDR3 DNA: TGTGCCAGCAGTTTATGGATGGGGTTTAGCGGGCGTAACACCGGGGAGCTGTTTTTT; CDR3 protein: CASSLWMGFSGRNTGELFF
J gene: TRBJ2-2; V gene: TRBV5-1; D gene: TRBD1; clone size: NA; CDR3 DNA: TGCGCCAGCAGCTCGGCGCCGGGACAGCCGAACACCGGGGAGCTGTTTTTT; CDR3 protein: CASSSAPGQPNTGELFF
J gene: TRBJ2-5; V gene: TRBV6-6; D gene: TRBD2; clone size: few; CDR3 DNA: TGTGCCAGCACCCGGACTAGCGTAACTCAAGAGACCCAGTACTTC; CDR3 protein: CASTRTSVTQETQYF
J gene: TRBJ2-1; V gene: TRBV7-2; D gene: TRBD2; clone size: once; CDR3 DNA: TGTGCCAGCAGCTTAGTATGGACTAGCGGGAGGGCCGGTATCAATGAGCAGTTCTTC; CDR3 protein: CASSLVWTSGRAGINEQFF
J gene: TRBJ1-1; V gene: TRBV19; D gene: TRBD1; clone size: NA; CDR3 DNA: TGTGCCAGTAGTATGACAGGGCGGCACACTGAAGCTTTCTTT; CDR3 protein: CASSMTGRHTEAFF
J gene: TRBJ2-7; V gene: TRBV28; D gene: NA; clone size: NA; CDR3 DNA: TGTGCCAGCAGCTTAGGGGGGTCACAGATGGCCGAGCAGTACTTC; CDR3 protein: CASSLGGSQMAEQYF
J gene: TRBJ1-2; V gene: TRBV28; D gene: NA; clone size: NA; CDR3 DNA: TGTGGCGTCTCCAACTCGGGGGGCTATGGCTACACCTTC; CDR3 protein: CGVSNSGGYGYTF
J gene: TRBJ2-1; V gene: TRBV6-5; D gene: TRBD1; clone size: NA; CDR3 DNA: TGTGCCAGCAGCCCCGGGACAGTGCTTGGGAATGAGCAGTTCTTC; CDR3 protein: CASSPGTVLGNEQFF
J gene: TRBJ1-1; V gene: TRBV11-3; D gene: TRBD1; clone size: NA; CDR3 DNA: TGTGCCAGCAGGAATCCGGGACAGGGGTTAGTTTTCTTT; CDR3 protein: CASRNPGQGLVFF
J gene: TRBJ2-2; V gene: TRBV7-2; D gene: NA; clone size: NA; CDR3 DNA: TGTGCCAGCAGCTTAAAGCGGGTCACCGGGGAGCTGTTTTTT; CDR3 protein: CASSLKRVTGELFF
J gene: TRBJ1-1; V gene: TRBV7-2; D gene: TRBD1; clone size: NA; CDR3 DNA: TGTGCCAGCAGCCCCTCGACAGGGGTGGGCACTGAAGCTTTCTTT; CDR3 protein: CASSPSTGVGTEAFF
J gene: TRBJ1-6; V gene: TRBV18; D gene: NA; clone size: NA; CDR3 DNA: TGTGCCAGCTCACCACTGGTTGAAGGGGATTCACCCCTCCACTTT; CDR3 protein: CASSPLVEGDSPLHF